These T cell receptor beta chains were read from a single sample in a study of shared clonotypes between healthy human individuals. The repertoire was sequenced with immunoSEQ multiplex PCR; TCRdb's copy has only in-frame clones and lacks some. The repertoire holds millions of clones, more than 80% seen once, with roughly 0.13% in the top ten. The source material was naive CD4+ T cells sorted from blood. Receptors originate from a man younger than 30 in good health. Both conserved end residues are part of each CDR3. D genes are given only for firm matches. Clone size is given for some rows only: seen once, a few or many times, or a class if the clone is expanded.

V	size	D	J	DNA	CDR3
TRBV5-1	.	.	TRBJ2-7	TGCGCCAGCAGCTTGGGGGCAGGGGCCCTCTACGAGCAGTACTTC	CASSLGAGALYEQYF
TRBV25-1	.	.	TRBJ1-1	TGTGCCAGCAAAAGACAGGTGAACACTGAAGCTTTCTTT	CASKRQVNTEAFF
TRBV5-4	few	TRBD1	TRBJ1-2	TGTGCCAGCAGCCGCGGGACAGGATATAACTATGGCTACACCTTC	CASSRGTGYNYGYTF
TRBV6-5	.	.	TRBJ2-5	TGTGCCAGCCATGCCGGAACTAGGAATCGGGACCAGTACTTC	CASHAGTRNRDQYF
TRBV7-3	.	TRBD1	TRBJ2-6	TGTGCCAGCAGCACCCCAGGGGACAGCCGGTCTGGGGCCAACGTCCTGACTTTC	CASSTPGDSRSGANVLTF
TRBV30	.	.	TRBJ1-3	TGTGCCTGGACAATGGGGGGACCTGGAAACACCATATATTTT	CAWTMGGPGNTIYF
TRBV2	.	.	TRBJ2-1	TGTGCCAGCGGGGTCGAGTACAATGAGCAGTTCTTC	CASGVEYNEQFF
TRBV6-5	.	TRBD1	TRBJ1-6	TGTGCCAGCAGTTTAGGGGGCGAAATTTCACCCCTCCACTTT	CASSLGGEISPLHF
TRBV18	.	.	TRBJ2-3	TGTGCCAGCTCACCGGTAGCACCAGATACGCAGTATTTT	CASSPVAPDTQYF
TRBV19	.	TRBD1	TRBJ2-2	TGTGCCAGTAGTCGGACAGGGTTGGACACCGGGGAGCTGTTTTTT	CASSRTGLDTGELFF
TRBV5-4	.	TRBD1	TRBJ2-7	TGTGCCACCGGTAACAGGGGGCGCTTCTACGAGCAGTACTTC	CATGNRGRFYEQYF
TRBV6-5	.	.	TRBJ1-2	TGTGCCAGCAGGCCCTGGACCGTGGACTATGGCTACACCTTC	CASRPWTVDYGYTF
TRBV5-5	.	TRBD1	TRBJ2-7	TGTGCCAGCAGCTTACTTATCGAGACAGGGAGCGCGTACTTC	CASSLLIETGSAYF
TRBV2	.	.	TRBJ1-6	TGTGCCAGCAGGCCGGTGGGGTCCGAAAATTCACCCCTCCACTTT	CASRPVGSENSPLHF
TRBV2	.	.	TRBJ2-1	TGTGCCAGCAGTGAGTTCGAAGGGCAGGGAAAGTATGAGCAGTTCTTC	CASSEFEGQGKYEQFF
TRBV15	.	.	TRBJ1-3	TGTGCCACCAGCAGAGATCCAGGGCCGGGAAACACCATATATTTT	CATSRDPGPGNTIYF
TRBV25-1	.	.	TRBJ1-1	TGTGCCAGCAGTGAATATCCCGGGAGCTCTTTTGCAGCTTTCTTT	CASSEYPGSSFAAFF
TRBV2	.	.	TRBJ2-7	TGTGCCAGCCATCCGCAAAGGGGAGAGGGCTCCTACGAGCAGTACTTC	CASHPQRGEGSYEQYF
TRBV5-1	once	.	TRBJ1-3	TGCGCCAGCAGCGAGGGACAATCTGGTGGAAACACCATATATTTT	CASSEGQSGGNTIYF
TRBV30	.	.	TRBJ1-1	TGTGCCTGGAGCCGGAACACTGAAGCTTTCTTT	CAWSRNTEAFF
TRBV9	.	TRBD2	TRBJ2-6	TGTGCCAGCAGCGCTAGACTAGCGGTCAGCTCTGGGGCCAACGTCCTGACTTTC	CASSARLAVSSGANVLTF
TRBV5-1	.	.	TRBJ2-1	TGCGCCAGCAGCTTGTTAATACAGGCCTATGAGCAGTTCTTC	CASSLLIQAYEQFF
TRBV10-3	.	TRBD1	TRBJ2-2	TGTGCCATCAGTGTAGGGACAGCGAACACCGGGGAGCTGTTTTTT	CAISVGTANTGELFF
TRBV19	.	.	TRBJ2-5	TGTGCCAGTAGTCTCGGACACCAAGAGACCCAGTACTTC	CASSLGHQETQYF
TRBV5-1	.	TRBD2	TRBJ2-5	TGCGCCAGCAGCTTGACCAGCGGGGGTTGGGAGACCCAGTACTTC	CASSLTSGGWETQYF
TRBV10-3	.	TRBD1	TRBJ2-5	TGTGCCATCAGTAATCCCGGGACAGGGTATCGAGAGACCCAGTACTTC	CAISNPGTGYRETQYF
TRBV5-1	.	TRBD1	TRBJ1-2	TGCGCCAGCAGCGGGACAGGGACAGTTTATGGCTACACCTTC	CASSGTGTVYGYTF
TRBV5-1	.	.	TRBJ2-7	TGCGCCAGCAGCTTTGGGCCCCAGTCCCACGAGCAGTACTTC	CASSFGPQSHEQYF
TRBV6-5	once	.	TRBJ1-3	TGTGCCAGCAGTTATGAGAAAGGAAACACCATATATTTT	CASSYEKGNTIYF
TRBV5-1	.	TRBD1	TRBJ2-3	TGCGCCAGCAGCTTTTCCCAGGGGGTCGGAACAGATACGCAGTATTTT	CASSFSQGVGTDTQYF
TRBV25-1	.	.	TRBJ2-3	TGTGCCAGCAGTGAGAGGGCCTACACAGATACGCAGTATTTT	CASSERAYTDTQYF
TRBV10-3	.	.	TRBJ1-4	TGTGCCATCAGTGAAGAGAATGAAAAACTGTTTTTT	CAISEENEKLFF
TRBV5-1	.	TRBD2	TRBJ2-1	TGCGCCAGCAGCGTCGGGAGCGGGGGGCCAAATGAGCAGTTCTTC	CASSVGSGGPNEQFF
TRBV7-2	.	TRBD2	TRBJ2-2	TGTGCCAGCAGCAGCCCAACCGGGACTAAAAGGCTCGGGGAGCTGTTTTTT	CASSSPTGTKRLGELFF
TRBV6-1	once	TRBD1	TRBJ1-2	TGTGCCAGCAGTGCCACGACAGGGCCCGGCTACACCTTC	CASSATTGPGYTF
TRBV4-2	.	TRBD2	TRBJ2-3	TGTGCCAGCAGCCCCGGGAGCGGGAGGACTAGCACAGATACGCAGTATTTT	CASSPGSGRTSTDTQYF
TRBV28	.	.	TRBJ2-7	TGTGCCAGCTCCTTCCGGGAGCAGTACTTC	CASSFREQYF
TRBV30	.	.	TRBJ2-1	TGTGCCTGGAGCCTATTAGTGAATGAGCAGTTCTTC	CAWSLLVNEQFF
TRBV7-7	.	.	TRBJ1-1	TGTGCTAGCAGCCTCACATCAGACACTGAAGCTTTCTTT	CASSLTSDTEAFF
TRBV6-5	few	.	TRBJ2-6	TGTGCCAGCAAGGCCGACTCTGGGGCCAACGTCCTGACTTTC	CASKADSGANVLTF
TRBV6-1	.	TRBD1	TRBJ1-1	TGTGCCAGCAGTCCTCCGGGACAGACGCACACTGAAGCTTTCTTT	CASSPPGQTHTEAFF